The 26 T cell receptor beta chains below come from one sample, sequenced in a study of OX40 agonist ivuxolimab in advanced cancers. Repertoires were generated with immunoSEQ multiplex PCR, while TCRdb's copy carries only in-frame clones and drops some. The data show 65,000 to 85,000 clones, with nearly 85% seen just once and 6.9% held by the top ten. Sequenced material: CD4+ or CD8+ T cells sorted from blood, taken in a trial of the OX40 agonist ivuxolimab. The receptors were gathered from an adult with an advanced solid tumor such as melanoma, head and neck, liver or kidney cancer.

The chain carries TRBV2 and TRBJ1-5, with 11 bases that match TRBD1. This CDR3 comprises 15 residues. Germline-derived CDR1 and CDR2 are SNHLY and FYNNEI. Trimming at V came to 7 bases and at J to 9 bases, leaving 11 bases not matched to a gene. The CDR3 protein is CASTIERTGGLPQHF. CDR3 nucleotides: TGTGCCAGCACCATAGAGAGGACAGGGGGCTTGCCCCAGCATTTT.

J is TRBJ2-5 and V is TRBV9; D unresolved. CDR3 length equals 14 residues. V lost 1 base to trimming and J lost 0 bases, with 7 bases between them. Germline V gene sequence: CDR1 SGDLS, CDR2 YYNGEE. The DNA for the CDR3 is TGTGCCAGCAGCGTAAGTGGGGACCAAGAGACCCAGTACTTC. It encodes CASSVSGDQETQYF.

This clone has a handful of counts. The chain recombines TRBV27 with TRBJ2-4; TRBD1 might be the D (5 bases). The V gene's germline CDR1 is MNHEY and CDR2 SMNVEV (reference sequence). V was pared by 2 bases and J by 9 bases, with 14 bases between. The CDR3 sequence is 14 residues long. CDR3 nucleotide sequence: TGTGCCAGCAGTTTACAGGGTCCGATGAGCATTCAGTACTTC. It translates to CASSLQGPMSIQYF.

The chain combines TRBV6-1 with TRBJ2-7, with a possible D match to TRBD2 (6 bases). Germline CDR1 is MNHNS and CDR2 is SASEGT. This CDR3 is 13 amino acids long. With 5 bases removed from V and 2 bases from J, the gap between germline ends came to 10 bases. The CDR3 is CASSRGEAYEQYF. The CDR3 DNA reads as TGTGCCAGCAGTCGCGGGGAAGCCTACGAGCAGTACTTC.

The V call is TRBV6-5, the J call TRBJ1-2, with D uncertain. CDR3 length: 12 residues. Looked up from germline, CDR1 is MNHEY and CDR2 is SVGAGI. Trimming removed 6 bases at V and 6 bases at J, with 11 bases between. The CDR3 here is CASRQRRNGYTF. CDR3 sequence (DNA): TGTGCCAGCAGGCAAAGAAGGAATGGCTACACCTTC.

The chain employs TRBV9 and TRBJ1-3, with a weak D call TRBD1 (5 bases). The CDR3 runs to 16 residues. CDR1 is SGDLS and CDR2 is YYNGEE in the germline V gene. V lost 4 bases, J lost 2 bases, and 16 bases lay in between. CDR3 sequence: CASSYDWGSAGNTIYF. CDR3 nucleotides: TGTGCCAGCAGCTATGATTGGGGGTCAGCTGGAAACACCATATATTTT.

This clone is a singleton in its sample. The chain links TRBV5-6 to TRBJ2-1; either TRBD1 or TRBD2 may supply D (5 bases each). The CDR3 spans 12 residues. V was cut by 0 bases and J by 8 bases, with 6 bases left in between. Germline assignment: CDR1 SGHDT and CDR2 YYEEEE. The DNA of the CDR3 is TGTGCCAGCAGCTTGGGGGGGTATGAGCAGTTCTTC. It encodes CASSLGGYEQFF.

The chain employs TRBV30 and TRBJ2-7, with D tentatively TRBD1 (6 bases). V lost 2 bases and J 4 bases, leaving 18 bases between the germline ends. Germline V gene data show CDR1 as GTSNPN and CDR2 as SVGIG (reference sequence). This CDR3 is built from 15 residues. For the CDR3, the DNA is TGTGCCTGGAGTACGGGGCCAGGGGCAAGGTACGAGCAGTACTTC. Protein: CAWSTGPGARYEQYF.

The chain combines TRBV10-3 with TRBJ1-1; unclear D gene. The germline CDR1 and CDR2 sequences are ENHRY and SYGVKD. CDR3 length: 11 amino acids. V was trimmed by 3 bases and J by 8 bases, leaving 7 bases between them. The CDR3 protein is CAISDGQEAFF. The CDR3 DNA reads as TGTGCCATCAGTGATGGCCAGGAAGCTTTCTTT.

The chain is built from TRBV5-5 and TRBJ1-3; D perhaps matches TRBD1 (5 bases). V lost 3 bases to trimming and J lost 2 bases, with 6 bases between them. This CDR3 has 13 residues. Per germline, CDR1 SGHKS and CDR2 YYEKEE (reference sequence). CDR3 nucleotide sequence: TGTGCCAGCAGCTCGGACACTGGAAACACCATATATTTT. Amino acid sequence: CASSSDTGNTIYF.

V is TRBV2 and J is TRBJ1-1; TRBD1 agrees at 7 bases. The trim removed 7 bases at V and 6 bases at J, leaving 8 bases unmatched. The CDR3 is 13 residues long. Germline assignment: CDR1 SNHLY and CDR2 FYNNEI. CDR3 nucleotide sequence: TGTGCCAGCACCAGGGAAACAGGGGCTGAAGCTTTCTTT. This codes for CASTRETGAEAFF.

The V and J genes are TRBV27 and TRBJ1-2; possible D gene TRBD1, 5 bases. CDR3 length: 13 residues. Trimming removed 5 bases at V and 3 bases at J, with 10 bases between. Germline V gene lookup returns CDR1 MNHEY and CDR2 SMNVEV (reference sequence). CDR3 DNA sequence: TGTGCCAGCAGTCGGGACCAGGACTATGGCTACACCTTC. Translation: CASSRDQDYGYTF.

The genes are TRBV10-2 and TRBJ1-5; 7 bases line up with TRBD1. Germline-derived CDR1 and CDR2 are WSHSY and SAAADI. This CDR3 has 14 residues. V was pared by 3 bases and J by 7 bases, with 6 bases of the junction left unmatched. The CDR3 spells CASSDPGGGQPQHF. The DNA for the CDR3 is TGCGCCAGCAGTGATCCAGGGGGTGGGCAGCCCCAGCATTTT.

Concerning this clone: One end of the junction varies from germline; a read error may be responsible. This chain joins TRBV27 and TRBJ2-2, with D possibly matching TRBD2 (5 bases). CDR3 length equals 16 residues. CDR1 and CDR2 from the germline V gene are MNHEY and SMNVEV (reference sequence). The chain's CDR3 is CASTHAAFGDTGELFF. As DNA, the CDR3 is TGTGCGAGCACCCACGCGGCGTTCGGGGACACCGGGGAGCTGTTTTTT.

J is TRBJ2-7 and V is TRBV28, with 8 positions matching TRBD1. V shed 2 bases, J shed 3 bases, and the junction held 6 bases outside the gene matches. The germline gives CDR1 MDHEN, CDR2 SYDVKM. The CDR3 consists of 15 residues. CDR3 residues: CASSLLTGAGYEQYF. CDR3 in DNA: TGTGCCAGCAGTTTACTGACAGGGGCCGGCTACGAGCAGTACTTC.

A single count supports this clone. This chain links TRBV7-6 with TRBJ2-7; either TRBD1 or TRBD2 may fit D (6 bases each). The CDR3 consists of 15 residues. Germline assignment: CDR1 SGHVS and CDR2 FNYEAQ. Trimming took 2 bases from V and 3 from J, leaving 14 bases between them. CDR3 residues: CASSLIGGTHYEQYF. The CDR3 DNA sequence: TGTGCCAGCAGCTTAATAGGGGGGACACACTACGAGCAGTACTTC.

This chain links TRBV10-3 with TRBJ2-7, with 9 bases lining up with TRBD2. The germline V gene has CDR1 ENHRY and CDR2 SYGVKD. V trimming: 2 bases; J trimming: 6 bases; junction bases outside the gene matches: 5. The CDR3 totals 14 residues. CDR3 residues: CAISEIAGDREQYF. CDR3 nucleotides: TGTGCCATCAGTGAGATAGCGGGAGATCGCGAGCAGTACTTC.

This chain links TRBV7-2 with TRBJ1-4; maybe TRBD1 (5 bases). The CDR3 totals 14 residues. From germline, CDR1 is SGHTA and CDR2 FQGNSA. The V gene lost 5 bases and the J gene lost 6 bases, with 13 bases spanning the gap. This chain's CDR3 is CASSPGGGDEKLFF. The CDR3 DNA follows: TGTGCCAGCAGCCCGGGTGGAGGGGATGAAAAACTGTTTTTT. The variable domain in full, completed from reference TRBV7-2 and TRBJ1-4, reads GAGVSQSPSNKVTEKGKDVELRCDPISGHTALYWYRQSLGQGLEFLIYFQGNSAPDKSGLPSDRFSAERTGGSVSTLTIQRTQQEDSAVYLCASSPGGGDEKLFFGSGTQLSVL.

The gene calls are TRBV2 and TRBJ2-7, with 16 bases matching TRBD2. Germline assignment: CDR1 SNHLY and CDR2 FYNNEI. The CDR3 extends over 18 amino acids. With V trimmed by 6 bases and J by 3 bases, 11 bases remained unmatched. The CDR3 sequence is CASRGLAGGPGWDYEQYF. As DNA, the CDR3 is TGTGCCAGCAGGGGACTAGCGGGAGGGCCGGGATGGGACTACGAGCAGTACTTC.

The CDR3 loop is CASSVMDVQETQYF. CDR3 DNA: TGCGCCAGCAGCGTGATGGACGTCCAAGAGACCCAGTACTTC. The V call is TRBV5-1, the J call TRBJ2-5; D is unclear. V was pared by 4 bases and J by 1 base, with 11 bases between. Germline V gene data show CDR1 as SGHRS and CDR2 as YFSETQ. The CDR3 runs 14 residues.

The J gene is TRBJ2-7, the V gene TRBV29-1, with a possible D match to TRBD1 (7 bases). V lost 7 bases to trimming and J lost 5 bases, with 18 bases between them. Germline V lookup: CDR1 SQVTM, CDR2 ANQGSEA. The CDR3 length is 13 residues. CDR3 loop: CSAQGGPFHEQYF. The CDR3 DNA is TGCAGCGCTCAGGGGGGTCCCTTCCACGAGCAGTACTTC.

This rearrangement joins TRBV27 to TRBJ2-1; 7 bases map to TRBD1. Trimming at V came to 0 bases and at J to 8 bases, leaving 7 bases not matched to a gene. The V gene's germline CDR1 is MNHEY and CDR2 SMNVEV (reference sequence). CDR3 size: 15 residues. CDR3 in DNA: TGTGCCAGCAGTTTATCCTGGGACAGTCTCTATGAGCAGTTCTTC. Amino acid sequence: CASSLSWDSLYEQFF.

Only a few counts were recorded for this clone. The J gene is TRBJ2-5, the V gene TRBV9; 8 bases fit TRBD1. Per the germline V gene, CDR1 is SGDLS and CDR2 is YYNGEE. J was trimmed by 4 bases and V by 4 bases; bases with no gene match: 6. This CDR3 spans 14 amino acids. CDR3 region: CASSPRTGRETQYF. CDR3 bases: TGTGCCAGCAGCCCCAGGACAGGGAGAGAGACCCAGTACTTC.

The J gene is TRBJ2-7, the V gene TRBV7-8; TRBD2 is a possible D gene (7 bases). Trimming shortened V by 0 bases and J by 5 bases, and 11 bases separated the two germline ends. CDR3 length: 14 amino acids. Germline V gives CDR1 SGHVS, CDR2 FQNEAQ. The CDR3 region is CASSLAGGRDEQYF. In DNA form, the CDR3 reads TGTGCCAGCAGCTTAGCAGGGGGGAGGGACGAGCAGTACTTC.

A single count supports this clone. The chain joins TRBV4-1 to TRBJ2-4; D is unresolved. Trimming removed 0 bases from V and 3 bases from J, with 12 bases in between. The germline V gene encodes CDR1 MGHRA and CDR2 YSYEKL. The CDR3 is 16 amino acids. CDR3 sequence reads: CASSQEVARNKNIQYF. For the CDR3, the DNA is TGCGCCAGCAGCCAAGAAGTAGCCAGGAACAAAAACATTCAGTACTTC.

This clone has just a few counts. This chain links TRBV10-3 with TRBJ2-4; unclear D gene. The V gene lost 7 bases and the J gene lost 0 bases, with 10 bases spanning the gap. Germline V gives CDR1 ENHRY, CDR2 SYGVKD. CDR3 size: 14 residues. For the CDR3, the DNA is TGTGCCATCACGCCTGATCTAGCCAAAAACATTCAGTACTTC. Protein sequence: CAITPDLAKNIQYF.